Below, 14 T cell receptor beta chains from the same sample are listed, as sequenced in a study of radiotherapy plus CTLA-4 blockade in lung cancer. Method: immunoSEQ multiplex PCR; TCRdb's copy keeps in-frame clones and lacks some. Of approximately 89,000 clones listed, about 83% are singletons. This specimen consisted of peripheral blood, obtained from a patient treated with radiotherapy plus ipilimumab. The receptors originated from a human donor with non-small cell lung cancer that progressed on radiotherapy plus ipilimumab.

This clone has a single count. The V call is TRBV5-1, the J call TRBJ1-1, with TRBD1 identical over 10 bases. The CDR3 contains 13 residues. V shed 0 bases and J 11 bases; nucleotides not matched to a gene: 4. Germline V lookup: CDR1 SGHRS, CDR2 YFSETQ. The CDR3 sequence: CASSLGTGGSAFF. The DNA of the CDR3 is TGCGCCAGCAGCTTGGGGACAGGGGGGTCGGCTTTCTTT.

The chain recombines TRBV10-1 with TRBJ2-1, with TRBD2 identical over 9 bases. V trimming: 4 bases; J trimming: 4 bases; junction bases outside the gene matches: 5. Germline V lookup: CDR1 WNHNN, CDR2 SYGVQD (reference sequence). This CDR3 is 15 amino acids long. CDR3 DNA: TGCGCCAGCAGTGGGGGGACTAGCAGGTACAATGAGCAGTTCTTC. Translating gives CASSGGTSRYNEQFF.

This clone was counted between two and nine times. The chain combines TRBV6-1 with TRBJ2-7, with 9 positions matching TRBD1. From germline, CDR1 is MNHNS and CDR2 SASEGT. With V trimmed by 0 bases and J by 0 bases, 6 bases remained unmatched. The CDR3 loop spans 17 amino acids. The chain's CDR3 is CASSEAPGTGHSYEQYF. The CDR3 nucleotides are TGTGCCAGCAGTGAAGCTCCTGGGACAGGGCACTCCTACGAGCAGTACTTC.

This clone was seen a few times. V gene TRBV5-5 combines with J gene TRBJ2-7, with 9 nucleotides matching TRBD1. This CDR3 region has 16 residues. V trimming: 4 bases; J trimming: 2 bases; junction bases outside the gene matches: 10. Germline CDR1 reads SGHKS; CDR2 reads YYEKEE (reference sequence). CDR3 residues: CASSLGPRDRAYEQYF. CDR3 in DNA: TGTGCCAGCAGCCTCGGGCCCAGGGACAGGGCCTACGAGCAGTACTTC.

This rearrangement joins TRBV11-2 to TRBJ1-4, with no clear D. There are 14 residues in the CDR3. The germline V and J ends were trimmed by 1 base and 4 bases, with 7 bases remaining between them. Germline V gene sequence: CDR1 SGHAT, CDR2 FQNNGV. As DNA, the CDR3 is TGTGCCAGCAGCTTAGGCCCGGTTAATGAAAAACTGTTTTTT. As protein: CASSLGPVNEKLFF.

This sequence joins TRBV7-3 and TRBJ2-1, with 7 positions matching TRBD2. This CDR3 region has 16 residues. With 0 bases clipped from V and 3 bases from J, the junction kept 5 bases outside the gene matches. Germline assignment: CDR1 SGHTA and CDR2 FQGTGA. CDR3 sequence reads: CASSLTGTTNYNEQFF. The CDR3 DNA is TGTGCCAGCAGCTTAACCGGGACTACAAACTACAATGAGCAGTTCTTC. Complete variable domain (other parts from reference TRBV7-3 and TRBJ2-1): GAGVSQTPSNKVTEKGKYVELRCDPISGHTALYWYRQSLGQGPEFLIYFQGTGAADDSGLPNDRFFAVRPEGSVSTLKIQRTERGDSAVYLCASSLTGTTNYNEQFFGPGTRLTVL.

This clone has only a few counts. The chain employs TRBV10-3 and TRBJ1-1; D is possibly TRBD1 (6 bases). With 8 bases removed from V and 1 base from J, the gap between germline ends came to 11 bases. The CDR3 contains 13 residues. Looked up from germline, CDR1 is ENHRY and CDR2 is SYGVKD. The CDR3 DNA is TGTGCCATCCACAGGGATGGGAACACTGAAGCTTTCTTT. Translating gives CAIHRDGNTEAFF.

Note on this clone: One end of the junction does not line up with germline, which may come from a read error. The chain recombines TRBV4-2 with TRBJ1-2, with unresolved D. The CDR3 has 15 residues. CDR1 is LGHNA, CDR2 YNFKEQ, per germline. The CDR3 sequence is CTSSQDFSASYGYTF. The CDR3 nucleotides read TGTACCAGCAGCCAAGATTTTTCTGCCTCCTATGGCTACACCTTC.

The chain recombines TRBV18 with TRBJ2-5; 11 positions agree with TRBD1. Trimming at V came to 6 bases and at J to 5 bases, leaving 8 bases not matched to a gene. Germline lookup yields CDR1 KGHSH and CDR2 LQKENI. The CDR3 runs to 15 residues. The CDR3 DNA is TGTGCCAGCTCCCCCGGGACAGGGGGAAGGGAGACCCAGTACTTC. Its translation is CASSPGTGGRETQYF.

The V call is TRBV5-6, the J call TRBJ1-2, with 9 bases matching TRBD1. The CDR3 is 14 residues long. After removal of 4 bases from V and 3 bases from J, the junction contained 4 bases not matched to a gene. The germline V gene encodes CDR1 SGHDT and CDR2 YYEEEE. The CDR3 coding sequence is TGTGCCAGCAGCCCTGGACAGGGGTACTATGGCTACACCTTC. Translating gives CASSPGQGYYGYTF.

This clone showed up just a few times. J is TRBJ1-2 and V is TRBV7-9; D uncertain. There are 14 residues in the CDR3. Trimming cost V 5 bases and J 4 bases, with 14 bases left between them. Germline values: CDR1 SEHNR, CDR2 FQNEAQ (reference sequence). The CDR3 coding sequence is TGTGCCAGCAGCACCGAAGCAGGTGGCTATGGCTACACCTTC. Residues: CASSTEAGGYGYTF. Based on the CDR3 plus reference TRBV7-9 and TRBJ1-2, the full variable domain is DTGVSQNPRHKITKRGQNVTFRCDPISEHNRLYWYRQTLGQGPEFLTYFQNEAQLEKSRLLSDRFSAERPKGSFSTLEIQRTEQGDSAMYLCASSTEAGGYGYTFGSGTRLTVV.

This rearrangement joins TRBV5-5 to TRBJ1-1; TRBD1 is a possible D gene (5 bases). V was pared by 5 bases and J by 4 bases, with 15 bases between. This CDR3 spans 14 amino acids. From germline, CDR1 is SGHKS and CDR2 YYEKEE (reference sequence). Here the CDR3 DNA reads TGTGCCAGCAGTCTGGACGAGGGGATCACTGAAGCTTTCTTT. This codes for CASSLDEGITEAFF.

This sequence joins TRBV7-2 and TRBJ2-5; the match to TRBD2 covers 8 bases. Germline V gene lookup returns CDR1 SGHTA and CDR2 FQGNSA. V was pared by 1 base and J by 4 bases, with 5 bases of the junction left unmatched. This CDR3 has 15 amino acids. The CDR3 coding sequence is TGTGCCAGCAGCTTAGAAGTGGCGGGGGGAGAGACCCAGTACTTC. Translating gives CASSLEVAGGETQYF.

The chain employs TRBV28 and TRBJ2-7; maybe TRBD2 (6 bases). The CDR3 covers 12 residues. Trimming removed 8 bases at V and 3 bases at J, with 11 bases between. From germline, CDR1 is MDHEN and CDR2 SYDVKM. The CDR3 region is CASGGNYYEQYF. In nucleotides, the CDR3 is TGTGCCAGCGGCGGGAATTACTACGAGCAGTACTTC.